This TCR beta chain was observed in a study of T cell repertoires in cytomegalovirus infection (dated by TCRdb to between 2018 and 2021). Study-level background: The HLA type of each donor mattered for the analysis, because public TCR beta signatures pointed to carriage of CMV infection along with the matching HLA type.

Sequencing was performed on an Illumina HiSeq 1500. TCRdb reprocessing: public reads trimmed at Q25 with fastp, clones called with MiXCR, in-frame beta chains kept. Every CDR3 protein is listed once, alongside the most common genes and DNA of its rows. This sample lists about 200,000 distinct CDR3 sequences; 8% to 10% were detected once. The ten top clones hold roughly 5.1% of the sample. On this clonotype itself: Its antigen is unknown. Base qualities are missing; no much larger clone stands one base away.

General findings and caveats noted by the study authors: In the ex vivo response, HLA-C-restricted CMV-specific TCR beta clonotypes were dominant, and in two of eight donors the single most frequent clonotype came from this HLA-C-restricted group. In both this cohort and an independent roughly 350-donor cohort, the cumulative frequency of public TCR beta family members distinguished carriers of CMV infection plus the relevant HLA type.

Trimming removed 2 bases from V and 2 bases from J, leaving 8 bases between the germline ends. Taken from cysteine to phenylalanine, the CDR3 has 14 residues. CDR3 DNA is the only sequence kept; it has 42 bases, read in frame from the first base. CDR1 and CDR2, looked up from the germline V gene, are MNHEY and SVGAGI. Here the chain combines TRBV6-5 and TRBJ2-3, with an unclear D gene assignment. This sequence originates from a human donor in good health (CMV status not recorded). Some clones in this sample may be carry-over from other donors' samples. The material sequenced was PBMCs. The DNA reads TGTGCCAGCAGTTACGACTGGCTCACAGATACGCAGTATTTT. This codes for CASSYDWLTDTQYF.